Detailed here is one TCR beta chain. Its antigen is unknown. Trimming took 4 bases from V and 7 from J; bases not matched to a gene: 9. CDR1 and CDR2 (germline): SNHLY, FYNNEI. The CDR3 runs 15 residues. The method was immunoSEQ multiplex PCR; TCRdb's version includes in-frame clones alone and lacks a portion of them. The sample has hundreds of thousands of clones, approximately 90% seen once. This record belongs to a study of cytomegalovirus exposure and HLA in healthy donors. Study observations and caveats: Within the 120 or so validation repertoires, first-cohort TCR clusters tended to co-occur, according to a later analysis. Many donors shared some public TCRs, even though most TCR sequences were rare. Reported performance of the classifier showed diagnosis of cytomegalovirus status with high specificity and sensitivity.

Material for sequencing was PBMCs. The origin of this receptor is a woman between 18 and 29 years old in good health and CMV-seronegative. V and J are TRBV2 and TRBJ2-7; TRBD2 matches 11 bases. CDR3 coding DNA: TGTGCCAGCAGTGGTAGCGGGAGGGATCTCTGGGAGCAGTACTTC. Its protein product is CASSGSGRDLWEQYF.